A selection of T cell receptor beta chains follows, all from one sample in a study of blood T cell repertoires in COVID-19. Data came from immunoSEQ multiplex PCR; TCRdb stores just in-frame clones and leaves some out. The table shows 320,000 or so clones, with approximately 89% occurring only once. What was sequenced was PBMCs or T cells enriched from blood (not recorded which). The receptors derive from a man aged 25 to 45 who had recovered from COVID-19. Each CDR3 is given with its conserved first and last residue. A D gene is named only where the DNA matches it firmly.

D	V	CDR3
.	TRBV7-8	CASSFRQAGNTEAFF
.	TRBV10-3	CAISEWQVNTEAFF
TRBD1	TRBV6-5	CASTQSGDSPFEQYF
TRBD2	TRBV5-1	CASRIAGTNTGELFF
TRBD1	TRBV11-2	CASSRTGTGEYNSPLHF
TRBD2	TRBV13	CASRPWGGLETQYF
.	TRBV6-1	CASSEGVVGDYNEQFF
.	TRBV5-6	CASSLGQDYGYTF
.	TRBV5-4	CASSPQTGSAGELFF
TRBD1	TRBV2	CASRTDRSSYEQYF
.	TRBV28	CASSLIQDTQYF
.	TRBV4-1	CASSQDGGGGNQPQHF
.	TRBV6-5	CASRFEASSYNEQFF
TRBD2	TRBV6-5	CASTSPAGGLKTQYF
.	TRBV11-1	CASSFGSNQPQHF
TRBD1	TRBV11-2	CASSLVTGGTQYF
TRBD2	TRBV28	CASSGLAGLSGANVLTF
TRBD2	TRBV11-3	CASSLSSGGARNEQFF